This T cell receptor (beta chain) is from a study of CD8 T cells in ankylosing spondylitis. Findings and limits, study-wide: It was reported that disease-linked clones were significantly enriched in matched ankylosing spondylitis synovial fluid.

TCRdb re-called the 5' RACE reads through MiXCR, storing one row per CDR3 protein. The data hold some 130,000 distinct CDR3 sequences, with about 7% observed a single time. This clonotype was seen only a few times. The antigen remains undetermined. Trimming left V 4 bases short and J 2 bases short, with 21 bases between. CDR1 GTSNPN and CDR2 SVGIG come from the germline V gene (reference sequence). There are 17 residues in the CDR3. The sample comprised blood, either unsorted or a sorted T cell fraction (not recorded which). The chain is built from TRBV30 and TRBJ2-1; a possible D gene is TRBD1 (6 bases). The TCR sequence derives from a female donor with ankylosing spondylitis or in good health (not recorded which). This chain's CDR3 is CAWTRWRHHRAYNEQFF. CDR3 bases: TGTGCCTGGACCCGATGGCGACATCACAGGGCCTACAATGAGCAGTTCTTC. Full variable domain (remainder filled in from reference TRBV30 and TRBJ2-1): SQTIHQWPATLVQPVGSPLSLECTVEGTSNPNLYWYRQAAGRGLQLLFYSVGIGQISSEVPQNLSASRPQDRQFILSSKKLLLSDSGFYLCAWTRWRHHRAYNEQFFGPGTRLTVL.